Sequencing of this T cell receptor beta chain was carried out in a study of cytotoxic CD8 clonotypes in ibrutinib-treated CLL. Study details: Around 10 relapsed/refractory, around 14 treatment-naive; under 18 IGHV unmutated. Study results and caveats: Exceeding age-matched healthy donors, baseline clonality also tracked the counts of circulating CD8+ T cells.

Trimming took 3 bases from V and 5 from J; bases not matched to a gene: 19. The CDR3 contains 20 residues. Germline-derived CDR1 and CDR2 are SGDLS and YYNGEE. Worth noting for this clone: No antigen is known for it.

This table comes from immunoSEQ multiplex PCR, and its TCRdb copy is limited to in-frame clones, with some not included. The repertoire has roughly 11,000 clones, 81% of them found once; the top ten carry approximately 22%. The sequence derives from a human donor with chronic lymphocytic leukemia. Sequencing used PBMCs, obtained at disease progression, from a patient treated with ibrutinib. This rearrangement joins TRBV9 to TRBJ2-2; 10 bases fit TRBD1. The CDR3 loop reads CASSERESRDRGSRTGELFF. The CDR3 DNA reads as TGTGCCAGCAGCGAGAGGGAGAGCCGGGACAGGGGTAGTAGGACCGGGGAGCTGTTTTTT.